This T cell receptor beta chain was sequenced for a study of cytomegalovirus exposure and HLA in healthy donors (dated by TCRdb to about 2017). Some background on the complete study: An earlier analysis of approximately 550 of the donors reported 250 to 300 Gb of sequence data and more than 90 million unique TCR beta sequences from 150 million to 200 million T cells. An earlier analysis of some 500 of the donors used high-throughput TCR beta sequencing to judge whether each TCR beta V gene segment behaved as functional or pseudogenic. The study profiled the T cell repertoires of 550 to 700 subjects by immunosequencing and related them to cytomegalovirus serostatus. The number of typed donors differed by locus: about 620-640 for A, B, C, DRB1 and DQB1; some 500 for DQA1; over 600 for DPA1; and approximately 450 for DPB1. In a later analysis, previously published TCR beta repertoires from more than 500 donors were re-analyzed and high-resolution HLA genotyping was added so that TCR occurrence patterns could be studied. Among some 410 genotyped donors of the cohort, an average of approximately 240,000 unique TCR beta nucleotide sequences was sequenced per donor, of which about 19% were non-productive. Donor age, sex, ethnicity and CMV serostatus were compiled together with the repertoire data. Of the roughly 400 genotyped donors, approximately 81% were placed in the genetic ancestry cluster associated with self-reported Caucasian donors. To predict cytomegalovirus infection status, the study brought together high-throughput TCR immunosequencing, statistical association of individual TCRs with disease status, and machine learning. The study was designed to test whether signatures of past pathogen exposure could be identified by cataloging public T cell receptors. Genome-wide SNP genotypes for about 60% of the roughly 670 donors were used in a later genetic analysis, which treated that subset as a discovery cohort. Both class I and class II loci were covered by HLA typing, at four-digit resolution. A separate validation cohort of 100 to 150 different subjects was used in addition to the approximately 640-subject first cohort. An early release that covered approximately 600 HLA-typed donors contained approximately 300 gigabases of sequencing data and around 80 million unique TCR sequences. The later analysis used no new phenotypic data to find candidate immune exposures, relying instead on TCR beta sequences and their occurrence across donors. Roughly 5 DR-DQ haplotypes were treated as single units for association and clustering because of strong linkage in the cohort. Every discovery cohort repertoire had been produced on one sequencing platform.

Library construction relied on the immunoSEQ multiplex PCR assay. The multiplex PCR relied on a mix of 60 forward primers for TCR Vbeta segments and 13 reverse primers for TCR Jbeta segments. Amplification of the CDR3 region of rearranged TCR beta genes was performed with a multiplex PCR assay on genomic DNA. The amplified TCR beta libraries were sequenced on the Illumina HiSeq System as 87-base-pair reads. Concerning the study's data processing: Across the 700 or so repertoires, a later analysis counted 78 million or so unique TCR beta chains, 8.5 million to 12 million of which were shared by at least two donors. A nearest-neighbor algorithm error-corrected the raw reads and collapsed the reads into unique sequences, merging closely related sequences to remove PCR and sequencing errors. To assign V, D and J gene segments, CDR3 sequences were aligned to IMGT reference sequences. For a sequence to be retained, a match of at least six nucleotides to both a V gene segment and a J gene segment was required. Rearrangements were classified as productive when the CDR3 lacked stop codons and remained in frame with V and J, and all other rearrangements were classified as non-productive. Following IMGT convention, CDR3 was defined as the stretch from the second conserved V-encoded cysteine up to the conserved J-encoded phenylalanine. Sequences without an unambiguous match to a single V gene segment were excluded from the earlier analysis of about 640 of the donors. In an earlier analysis of 587 of the donors, V segments were called functional above 56.7% productive rearrangements and were called segregating when the between-donor standard deviation exceeded 5%. A statistical classification framework was built for diagnosing cytomegalovirus status from the catalog of TCR beta chain sequences. In a later analysis, V and J genes were assigned by comparing TCR nucleotide sequences against IMGT/GENE-DB human TR gene sequences. The TCRdist pipeline was used in a later analysis to assign CDR3 sequences and most-parsimonious VDJ recombination scenarios. In a later analysis, each TCR beta chain was defined by its CDR3 amino acid sequence together with its V-gene family, and reads without a unique V-gene family were excluded. To address suspected cross-contamination and a sequencing artifact, a later analysis removed 592 highly shared, low-generation-probability nucleotide sequences. For each public chain, a later analysis derived a clonal expansion index from normalized ranks of inferred template counts within each repertoire. A later analysis computed generation probabilities with a VDJ recombination model fitted to out-of-frame rearrangements, and checked the results against IGoR. Hypergeometric tests were used in a later analysis to score TCR-TCR, TCR-HLA and TCR-CMV co-occurrence, with a repertoire-size bias correction applied to the TCR pairs. To estimate false discovery rates, a later analysis permuted the HLA or CMV assignments 20 times. A later analysis grouped co-occurring TCRs with DBSCAN, adding TCRdist sequence similarity when clustering within HLA-allele-positive subsets. Repertoires with fewer than 30,000 or more than 120,000 public chains, plus five repertoires with anomalous nucleotide sharing, were excluded from co-occurrence clustering. The table comes from immuneACCESS by way of TCRdb, which keeps in-frame sequences with V and J called. Part of the clones is missing from these tables; in studies checked, under half for an unresolved V gene and the rest for unknown reasons. V and J calls plus clone size are reproduced from that table; the DNA served to infer D and trimming. The sample includes 95,000 to 100,000 clones, with approximately 89% observed a single time. 3.5% to 5% of the sample lies in the top ten.

CDR1 and CDR2, per the germline V gene, are SGHAT and FQNNGV. The CDR3 covers 12 residues, taking in both the cysteine and the phenylalanine. The retained sequence is limited to the CDR3, 36 bases, with the frame set at the first base. V is clipped by 1 base and J by 5 bases, and the sequence between their germline boundaries is 3 bases long. In total, 600 or so healthy bone marrow donors made up the cohort. At the time of sampling, every cohort member was nominally healthy, though immune exposures that went unrecorded were likely present. The donor was CMV seronegative and was included in the group of hundreds of seronegative cohort members. A peripheral blood sample was collected from each donor, and TCR beta sequencing was performed on peripheral blood mononuclear cells. The Qiagen DNeasy Blood Extraction Kit was used to extract genomic DNA from the blood cell samples. Note on this clone: There is no known antigen for this receptor. No clone much larger than this one lies a single base away; base qualities are absent.

The paper as a whole reports these results and caveats: A further reported finding was that TCR beta sequences accurately predicted the HLA-A and HLA-B alleles for most subjects in the first cohort. A group of highly shared sequence variants was considered likely to be a technical artifact of the sequencing pipeline. Strong co-occurrence of HLA alleles, especially DR and DQ, made assigning TCR associations to individual alleles difficult. A later genetic analysis associated a missense DCLRE1C variant with V-gene and J-gene trimming of TCR beta chains, and an independent cohort replicated the association. The 87-base-pair reads could not distinguish some IMGT-functional V segments, including TRBV6-2 and TRBV6-3, so those segments were excluded. The authors suggested that the approach could potentially be extended to other disease states and immunological phenotypes. Linkage disequilibrium might explain the correlated functional status among segregating V segments, but an unknown experimental factor could not be excluded. Because HLA typing was unavailable for some donors at each locus, only the typed subset was used in association tests. Cytomegalovirus status was reported to be diagnosed by the classifier with high specificity and sensitivity in both the original and validation cohorts. Most TCR sequences were seen in very few donors, while some public TCRs were found in many individuals. Because counts were too low, roughly 16 rarely observed V segments, including chromosome 9 orphons, were excluded from the earlier analysis of several hundred of the donors. Specific HLA alleles were associated with more than 15,000 TCR beta sequences at a false discovery rate of 0.05 in a later analysis. In a later analysis, the rate of TCR association differed among HLA loci, with DRB1 alleles having the most associated TCRs and HLA-C alleles having the fewest. The study gave a list of 150 to 200 TCR beta chains associated with cytomegalovirus. A later analysis found that HLA-associated TCR beta chains were more clonally expanded and had lower generation probabilities than equally common non-associated chains. According to a later genetic analysis, donors in an Asian-associated ancestry cluster had fewer N-insertions in productive TCRs than the roughly 660-donor mean. A few of the identified cytomegalovirus-associated TCR beta chains were confirmed in vitro to be specific for cytomegalovirus antigens. According to a later analysis, most CMV-associated TCR beta chains appeared to be HLA-restricted, and the HLA associations seemed to be driven largely by CMV exposure. The only immune exposure information available for the cohort was CMV serostatus. Sequencing depth was assumed to be roughly uniform across donors in the presence/absence analyses, though that assumption may not hold. Several of the top co-occurrence clusters appeared to be linked to parvovirus B19, influenza, CMV and Epstein-Barr virus, according to a later analysis. Broadly in line with IMGT annotations, most TCR beta V segments showed up in productive rearrangements about 87% or about 30% of the time in an earlier analysis of around 600 of the donors. This cohort had only TCR beta chains sequenced, and the lack of alpha or paired-chain data limited which features could be detected.

The sequenced sample was PBMCs. The V gene is TRBV11-2 and the J gene is TRBJ2-4, with the D gene call left open. The clonotype comes from a man aged 25-45 years in good health and CMV-seronegative. The DNA reads as follows: TGTGCCAGCAGCTTAGCGGAAAACATTCAGTACTTC. Its product reads: CASSLAENIQYF.